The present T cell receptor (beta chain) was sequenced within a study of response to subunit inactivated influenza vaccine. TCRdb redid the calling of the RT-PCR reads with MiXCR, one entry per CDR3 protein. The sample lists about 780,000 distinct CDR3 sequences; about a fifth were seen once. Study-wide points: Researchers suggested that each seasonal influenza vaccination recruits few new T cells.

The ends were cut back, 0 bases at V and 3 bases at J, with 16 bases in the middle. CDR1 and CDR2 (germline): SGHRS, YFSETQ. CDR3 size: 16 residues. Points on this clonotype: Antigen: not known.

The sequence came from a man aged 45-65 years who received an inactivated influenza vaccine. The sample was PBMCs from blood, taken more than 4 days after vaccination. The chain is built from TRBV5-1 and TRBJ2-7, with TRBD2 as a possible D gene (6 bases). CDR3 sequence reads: CASSLGRGNGVYEQYF. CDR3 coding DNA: TGCGCCAGCAGCTTGGGGCGGGGAAACGGCGTCTACGAGCAGTACTTC.